This TCR beta chain was obtained from a study of T-cell reconstitution after alpha-beta-depleted transplantation in children. Trimming took 1 base from V and 0 from J, leaving 10 bases between them. The CDR3 is made up of 16 amino acids. Germline V gene lookup returns CDR1 SGHNT and CDR2 YENEEA. Researchers prepared the TCRbeta library using unique molecular identifiers, the study reports. TCRdb recomputed calls from the PCR reads with MiXCR, one row per CDR3 protein. The table has 250,000 to 300,000 distinct CDR3 sequences, approximately 10% seen once; the top ten hold around 22%. The sample holds many counts of this clonotype. Its antigen is currently unknown. Overall study results and limits: Reported findings indicate that, about two months after transplant, alpha-beta T cells came from several hundred expanded clones, which were derived from non-depleted graft cells.

The specimen comprised peripheral blood, sampled 180 days after TCRalphabeta/CD19-depleted stem cell transplant. The sequence derives from a male patient aged 2-9 years who had a stem cell transplant for chronic granulomatous disease, so the T cells may come from the graft donor. This rearrangement joins TRBV11-3 to TRBJ2-1, with D unresolved. The CDR3 here is CASSLGPASSYNEQFF. The CDR3 region has the DNA TGTGCCAGCAGCTTAGGACCCGCCAGCTCCTACAATGAGCAGTTCTTC.